This entry describes one T cell receptor (beta chain). This study enrolled people aged 18 to 89 from about 24 US geographic areas. Allocation to cohorts depended on clinical history reported by the participants. Generated by immunoSEQ multiplex PCR, the TCRdb table keeps only in-frame clones and is missing some. The table records about 300,000 clones, over 85% of them present only once. The sample comes from a study of blood T cell repertoires in COVID-19. Study-level information: The samples span acute and convalescent COVID-19 from the United States, Italy and Spain.

The CDR3 is made up of 16 amino acids. V shed 4 bases and J 3 bases; nucleotides not matched to a gene: 4. CDR1 is SGHRS and CDR2 is YFSETQ in the germline V gene. The sample consisted of PBMCs or T cells enriched from blood (not recorded which). The chain links TRBV5-1 to TRBJ2-1; the match to TRBD2 covers 13 bases. This clonotype was sampled from a woman aged 50 to 65 who had been exposed to COVID-19. CDR3 residues: CASSPGTSGIYNEQFF. The CDR3 coding sequence is TGCGCCAGCAGCCCTGGGACTAGCGGGATCTACAATGAGCAGTTCTTC.